Given below is one T cell receptor (beta chain) in context. Germline CDR1 and CDR2: LGHDT and YNNKEL (reference sequence). The V gene end was trimmed by 9 bases and the J gene end by 4 bases; junction bases not matched to a gene: 7. CDR3 length: 13 residues. In the original processing: Scientists estimated how many nucleated cells there were by amplifying reference gene primers. The assay was immunoSEQ multiplex PCR, and TCRdb's table has in-frame clones only and misses some. V and J calls and clone size are given by that table; D and trimming were obtained from the DNA. The sample records some 180,000 clones, around 79% being singletons. This record comes from a study of blood T cell repertoires in COVID-19.

Specimen: PBMCs or T cells enriched from blood (not recorded which). The sequence derives from a woman between 65 and 79 years old in a cohort exposed to, infected with or recovered from COVID-19 (not recorded which). The chain carries TRBV3-1 (or the pseudogene TRBV3-2) and TRBJ1-2, with 8 nucleotides matching TRBD1. CDR3 in DNA: TGTGCCAGTGGACAGGGTAGGGCCTATGGCTACACCTTC. It is translated as CASGQGRAYGYTF.